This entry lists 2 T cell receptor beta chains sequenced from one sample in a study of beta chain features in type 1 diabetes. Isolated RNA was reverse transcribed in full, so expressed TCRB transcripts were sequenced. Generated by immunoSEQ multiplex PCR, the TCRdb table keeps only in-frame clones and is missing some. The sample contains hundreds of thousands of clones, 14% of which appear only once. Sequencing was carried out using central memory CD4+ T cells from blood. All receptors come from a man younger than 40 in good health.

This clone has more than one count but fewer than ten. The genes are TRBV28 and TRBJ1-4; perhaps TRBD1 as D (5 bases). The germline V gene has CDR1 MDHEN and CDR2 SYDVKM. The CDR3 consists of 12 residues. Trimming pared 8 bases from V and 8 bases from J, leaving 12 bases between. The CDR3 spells CASAAGGEKLFF. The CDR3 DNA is TGTGCCAGCGCGGCGGGGGGAGAAAAACTGTTTTTT. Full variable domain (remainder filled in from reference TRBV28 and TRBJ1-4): DVKVTQSSRYLVKRTGEKVFLECVQDMDHENMFWYRQDPGLGLRLIYFSYDVKMKEKGDIPEGYSVSREKKERFSLILESASTNQTSMYLCASAAGGEKLFFGSGTQLSVL.

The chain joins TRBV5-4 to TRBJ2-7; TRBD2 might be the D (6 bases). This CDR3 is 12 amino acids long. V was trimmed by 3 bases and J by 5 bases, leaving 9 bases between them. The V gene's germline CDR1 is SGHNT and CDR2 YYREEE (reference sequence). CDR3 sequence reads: CASSSTGDEQYF. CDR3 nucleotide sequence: TGTGCCAGCAGCTCAACGGGGGACGAGCAGTACTTC.